Listed below are T cell receptor beta chains from one sample, sequenced in a study of cytomegalovirus exposure and HLA in healthy donors. Clones were read by immunoSEQ multiplex PCR, and TCRdb kept only the in-frame ones, dropping some. Here the sample spans 100,000 to 150,000 clones, around 82% being singletons. The sequenced sample consisted of PBMCs. Receptors originate from a man aged 35 to 55 in good health and CMV-seronegative. Both conserved end residues are part of each CDR3. D genes are given only for firm matches. Rows may omit the clone size; those that give it use once, few, many or a size class.

J: TRBJ1-2; D: .; length: 14; V: TRBV28; size: once; CDR3: CASRHNEQNYGYTF; DNA: TGTGCCAGCAGACACAACGAACAGAATTATGGCTACACCTTC
J: TRBJ2-2; D: TRBD1; length: 16; V: TRBV9; size: .; CDR3: CASREGTGTITGELFF; DNA: TGTGCCAGCAGAGAGGGGACAGGAACGATCACCGGGGAGCTGTTTTTT
J: TRBJ2-3; D: .; length: 14; V: TRBV6-1; size: few; CDR3: CASSGRGDTDTQYF; DNA: TGTGCCAGCAGTGGGCGGGGTGACACAGATACGCAGTATTTT
J: TRBJ1-1; D: TRBD1; length: 16; V: TRBV4-2; size: .; CDR3: CASSLRDRGEWTEAFF; DNA: TGTGCCAGCAGCCTCAGGGACAGGGGGGAATGGACTGAAGCTTTCTTT
J: TRBJ2-3; D: .; length: 14; V: TRBV13; size: .; CDR3: CASSLGRVPDTQYF; DNA: TGTGCCAGCAGCCTAGGCAGGGTCCCAGATACGCAGTATTTT
J: TRBJ2-7; D: .; length: 12; V: TRBV5-8; size: .; CDR3: CASSSPGNEQYF; DNA: TGTGCCAGCAGCTCCCCGGGGAACGAGCAGTACTTC
J: TRBJ2-7; D: .; length: 15; V: TRBV5-5; size: .; CDR3: CASSLSVREYYEQYF; DNA: TGTGCCAGCAGCTTGAGTGTTCGGGAATACTACGAGCAGTACTTC
J: TRBJ1-5; D: .; length: 16; V: TRBV6-6; size: .; CDR3: CASTGFGGGRNQPQHF; DNA: TGTGCCAGCACCGGCTTTGGTGGAGGTAGGAATCAGCCCCAGCATTTT
J: TRBJ2-1; D: TRBD1; length: 16; V: TRBV9; size: .; CDR3: CASSARQGRGDGEQFF; DNA: TGTGCCAGCAGCGCCCGACAGGGAAGGGGCGACGGGGAGCAGTTCTTC
J: TRBJ2-3; D: TRBD2; length: 15; V: TRBV5-6; size: .; CDR3: CASSLLTSGTDTQYF; DNA: TGTGCCAGCAGCCTCCTGACTAGCGGTACAGATACGCAGTATTTT
J: TRBJ2-7; D: .; length: 13; V: TRBV7-9; size: once; CDR3: CASSLRVAYEQYF; DNA: TGTGCCAGCAGCCTCAGGGTGGCCTACGAGCAGTACTTC
J: TRBJ1-1; D: TRBD1; length: 14; V: TRBV7-3; size: .; CDR3: CASSWGQGNTEAFF; DNA: TGTGCCAGCAGCTGGGGACAGGGAAACACTGAAGCTTTCTTT
J: TRBJ2-7; D: .; length: 12; V: TRBV2; size: .; CDR3: CASIQAGYEQYF; DNA: TGTGCCAGCATCCAGGCGGGCTACGAGCAGTACTTC
J: TRBJ1-1; D: TRBD1; length: 13; V: TRBV6-1; size: .; CDR3: CASSEAGQAEAFF; DNA: TGTGCCAGCAGTGAAGCGGGACAGGCTGAAGCTTTCTTT
J: TRBJ2-3; D: TRBD2; length: 19; V: TRBV7-2; size: .; CDR3: CASSSRAGSGGLATDTQYF; DNA: TGTGCCAGCAGCTCCCGCGCGGGTAGCGGGGGCCTGGCCACAGATACGCAGTATTTT